The clone carrying this TCR beta chain came up many times. Its specificity is unknown. The entry originates in a study of human T cells and chemical hapten exposure. Whole-study results and caveats: Sensitizing to DPC left TCRs with a frequency above 1 in 1000 unaltered.

The library put unique molecular identifiers onto individual cDNA molecules. Using its own MiXCR run on the 5' RACE reads, TCRdb lists one record per CDR3 protein. The sample gives about 140,000 distinct CDR3 sequences, roughly 4% of which show up once; over 1.1% is in the top ten. The study extracted total RNA from unfractionated whole blood. J gave up 6 bases and V 4 bases, and 14 bases lay outside the gene matches. In germline, CDR1 is SGHNT, CDR2 YYREEE (reference sequence). This CDR3 is 16 amino acids long. The receptor comes from a female donor in good health. V and J are TRBV5-4 and TRBJ2-7, with TRBD1 matching 9 bases. CDR3 sequence reads: CASSQISGQGSVEQYF. For the CDR3, the DNA is TGTGCCAGCAGCCAAATATCGGGACAGGGTTCCGTCGAGCAGTACTTC.